These 10 T cell receptor beta chains came from one sample sequenced in a study of blood T cells in healthy people across ages. With a J-beta primer mix and a sample-barcoded 5' primer, a second PCR ran 7 to 11 cycles. TCRdb analysed the 5' RACE reads with MiXCR anew, one entry per CDR3 protein. The sample has 1.5 million to 2 million distinct CDR3 sequences, roughly two fifths seen once. Source material: blood. Receptors originate from a human donor in good health.

The chain uses TRBV29-1 and TRBJ2-7, with unresolved D. The germline CDR1 and CDR2 sequences are SQVTM and ANQGSEA. The ends were cut back, 2 bases at V and 0 bases at J, with 11 bases in the middle. The CDR3 length is 14 residues. In DNA, the CDR3 is TGCAGCGTTGAATGGGCAGCAGGCTCCTACGAGCAGTACTTC. Residues: CSVEWAAGSYEQYF.

This clonotype has just a few counts. CDR3 sequence reads: CSVEVAGVSTDTQYF. In nucleotides, the CDR3 is TGCAGCGTTGAAGTCGCCGGGGTTAGCACAGATACGCAGTATTTT. The chain joins TRBV29-1 to TRBJ2-3; D is perhaps TRBD2 (5 bases). Germline assignment: CDR1 SQVTM and CDR2 ANQGSEA. V dropped 1 base and J dropped 0 bases, with 11 bases sitting between them. The CDR3 length is 15 residues.

The chain links TRBV29-1 to TRBJ2-5; TRBD1 or TRBD2 may be the D gene (5 bases each). The CDR3 contains 13 residues. Per germline, CDR1 SQVTM and CDR2 ANQGSEA. V lost 0 bases and J 5 bases, leaving 10 bases between the germline ends. Written as DNA, the CDR3 is TGCAGCGTTGAAGATGAGGGACGCGAGACCCAGTACTTC. Its translation is CSVEDEGRETQYF. The variable domain in full, with the rest retrieved from reference TRBV29-1 and TRBJ2-5, is SAVISQKPSRDICQRGTSLTIQCQVDSQVTMMFWYRQQPGQSLTLIATANQGSEATYESGFVIDKFPISRPNLTFSTLTVSNMSPEDSSIYLCSVEDEGRETQYFGPGTRLLVL.

This clonotype was seen only a few times. This rearrangement joins TRBV4-3 to TRBJ2-7; D is undetermined. Germline V lookup: CDR1 LGHNA, CDR2 YSLEER. Trimming removed 0 bases from V and 3 bases from J, with 12 bases in between. This CDR3 has 15 residues. The chain's CDR3 is CASSQDIARVYEQYF. In nucleotides, the CDR3 is TGCGCCAGCAGCCAAGATATAGCACGGGTCTACGAGCAGTACTTC.

This clonotype was seen a few times. J is TRBJ2-3 and V is TRBV20-1, with TRBD1 matching 9 bases. The CDR3 consists of 13 residues. Losses at the gene ends were 5 bases for V and 6 bases for J; bases not matched to a gene: 6. Germline assignment: CDR1 DFQATT and CDR2 SNEGSKA (reference sequence). The CDR3 loop is CSAPGTGSDTQYF. The CDR3 DNA reads as TGCAGTGCTCCCGGGACAGGGTCGGATACGCAGTATTTT.

This clonotype was counted a few times. This sequence joins TRBV20-1 and TRBJ2-1; 7 positions agree with TRBD1. This CDR3 spans 14 amino acids. The germline V gene encodes CDR1 DFQATT and CDR2 SNEGSKA (reference sequence). V lost 6 bases, J lost 7 bases, and 12 bases stayed unmatched. CDR3 DNA: TGCAGTGCAGGAGACAGGGTGAAGTCAAATGAGCAGTTCTTC. It yields the protein CSAGDRVKSNEQFF.

This clonotype was seen more than once but under ten times. The V call is TRBV12-3 or TRBV12-4, the J call TRBJ1-2; 10 bases fit TRBD1. The V segment lost 5 bases and the J segment 7 bases; nucleotides outside the gene matches: 10. The CDR3 covers 15 residues. The CDR3 nucleotides read TGTGCCAGCAGTCGACAGGGGGCGATCGGTGGTGGCTACACCTTC. It translates to CASSRQGAIGGGYTF.

This clonotype was seen a handful of times. The chain couples TRBV20-1 to TRBJ1-2; perhaps TRBD1 as D (6 bases). The CDR3 has 15 amino acids. Germline values: CDR1 DFQATT, CDR2 SNEGSKA (reference sequence). V dropped 4 bases and J dropped 0 bases, with 15 bases sitting between them. CDR3: CSATRTVKTNYGYTF. The CDR3 nucleotides are TGCAGTGCTACGAGGACAGTCAAGACTAACTATGGCTACACCTTC.

This sequence joins TRBV5-8 and TRBJ2-3; D perhaps matches TRBD1 (6 bases). V lost 5 bases and J lost 4, with 14 bases in between. CDR1 and CDR2 (germline): SGHTS, YDEGEE. The CDR3 runs 14 residues. The CDR3 nucleotides read TGTGCCAGCAGTCCTGTCCCAGGGGCAGATACGCAGTATTTT. Residues: CASSPVPGADTQYF.

In this sample, this clonotype turned up a few times. The V gene is TRBV5-1, the J gene TRBJ2-7, with 8 positions matching TRBD2. Germline V gene data show CDR1 as SGHRS and CDR2 as YFSETQ. Losses at the gene ends were 4 bases for V and 1 base for J; bases not matched to a gene: 7. The CDR3 is made up of 15 amino acids. CDR3 DNA sequence: TGCGCCAGCAGCGCCCTCAGCGGGGGTTCCTACGAGCAGTACTTC. Translating it yields CASSALSGGSYEQYF.